Listed here are 13 T cell receptor beta chains from one sample, sequenced in a study of T cell responses to AZD1222 COVID-19 vaccine. The repertoire was sequenced with immunoSEQ multiplex PCR; TCRdb's copy has only in-frame clones and lacks some. The sample includes 110,000 or so clones, 82% of them seen just once. The source material was peripheral blood, sampled on day 0 of AZD1222 vaccination. The receptor set was obtained from an adult in good health.

DNA for the CDR3: TGTGCCAGCAGCCAAGGCCCTAAAAACATTCAGTACTTC. Translated, it gives CASSQGPKNIQYF. The chain employs TRBV12-3 or TRBV12-4 and TRBJ2-4; D remains unclear. V lost 6 bases, J lost 4 bases, and 10 bases lay in between. This CDR3 has 13 residues.

The chain is built from TRBV30 and TRBJ1-4; TRBD1 might be the D (5 bases). Trimming removed 4 bases at V and 8 bases at J, with 17 bases between. Per the germline V gene, CDR1 is GTSNPN and CDR2 is SVGIG (reference sequence). The CDR3 runs to 14 residues. The CDR3 DNA sequence: TGTGCCTGGACGTACCGGGGCCGGTCCGAAAAACTGTTTTTT. Residues: CAWTYRGRSEKLFF. Using reference TRBV30 and TRBJ1-4 for the parts outside the CDR3, the full variable domain is SQTIHQWPATLVQPVGSPLSLECTVEGTSNPNLYWYRQAAGRGLQLLFYSVGIGQISSEVPQNLSASRPQDRQFILSSKKLLLSDSGFYLCAWTYRGRSEKLFFGSGTQLSVL.

This rearrangement joins TRBV7-8 to TRBJ1-6, with 9 bases aligning to TRBD1. From germline, CDR1 is SGHVS and CDR2 FQNEAQ. V trimming: 4 bases; J trimming: 9 bases; junction bases outside the gene matches: 10. The CDR3 has 16 amino acids. In nucleotides, the CDR3 is TGTGCCAGCAGCTCTACGCCGGGACAGGGAGGTTCACCCCTCCACTTT. Residues: CASSSTPGQGGSPLHF. The whole variable domain, filled in from reference TRBV7-8 and TRBJ1-6, reads GAGVSQSPRYKVAKRGQDVALRCDPISGHVSLFWYQQALGQGPEFLTYFQNEAQLDKSGLPSDRFFAERPEGSVSTLKIQRTQQEDSAVYLCASSSTPGQGGSPLHFGNGTRLTVT.

The genes are TRBV5-6 and TRBJ2-7; 9 bases align to TRBD1. Germline CDR1 and CDR2: SGHDT and YYEEEE. This CDR3 is 15 amino acids long. The J segment lost 5 bases and the V segment lost 6 bases, leaving 12 bases of the junction unmatched. CDR3 DNA: TGTGCCAGCATACCTTGGGGACAGGGTATCCACGAGCAGTACTTC. Translated, it gives CASIPWGQGIHEQYF.

The V gene is TRBV6-5, the J gene TRBJ1-5; D is ambiguous. This CDR3 region has 13 residues. The V and J ends lost 5 bases and 9 bases respectively, with 14 bases between them. The germline gives CDR1 MNHEY, CDR2 SVGAGI. CDR3 bases: TGTGCCAGCAGTCACAAGGTTGGGTGGCCCCAGCATTTT. Protein sequence: CASSHKVGWPQHF.

The chain carries TRBV6-1 and TRBJ2-3; 8 bases are shared with TRBD1. V lost 4 bases, J lost 5 bases, and 14 bases stayed unmatched. CDR1 and CDR2 from the germline V gene are MNHNS and SASEGT. CDR3 size: 17 residues. The DNA of the CDR3 is TGTGCCAGCAGTGGGCTCCTACAGGGGGTACATGGAGATACGCAGTATTTT. Amino acid sequence: CASSGLLQGVHGDTQYF.

The rearrangement uses TRBV6-6 and TRBJ1-2, with 7 positions matching TRBD1. CDR1 is MNHNY, CDR2 SVGAGI, per germline (reference sequence). V dropped 6 bases and J dropped 0; count of bases not matched to a gene: 4. The CDR3 is 14 amino acids. CDR3 in amino acids: CASRDRSTNYGYTF. CDR3 DNA sequence: TGTGCCAGCAGGGACAGGAGTACTAACTATGGCTACACCTTC.

V is TRBV7-8 and J is TRBJ2-1; the match to TRBD2 covers 7 bases. V gave up 2 bases and J gave up 4 bases; unmatched junction bases: 5. The germline V gene has CDR1 SGHVS and CDR2 FQNEAQ. The CDR3 length is 15 residues. The CDR3 reads CASSLIAGTYNEQFF. The CDR3 coding sequence is TGTGCCAGCAGCTTAATAGCGGGTACATACAATGAGCAGTTCTTC.

CDR3 in amino acids: CASSQEWSPSYEQYF. Here the CDR3 DNA reads TGTGCCAGCAGCCAAGAGTGGTCCCCCTCCTACGAGCAGTACTTC. The J gene is TRBJ2-7, the V gene TRBV4-2; D is undetermined. V gave up 0 bases and J gave up 0 bases, with 9 bases separating them. The germline CDR1 and CDR2 sequences are LGHNA and YNFKEQ. The CDR3 is made up of 15 amino acids.

The chain is built from TRBV5-5 and TRBJ2-5; D unclear. Germline lookup yields CDR1 SGHKS and CDR2 YYEKEE (reference sequence). CDR3 length: 12 residues. V lost 5 bases to trimming and J lost 5 bases, with 10 bases between them. This CDR3 reads CASSASDETQYF. CDR3 DNA sequence: TGTGCCAGCAGTGCCAGCGACGAGACCCAGTACTTC.

The chain joins TRBV6-2 or TRBV6-3 to TRBJ2-3; 11 nucleotides line up with TRBD2. Unmatched junction bases numbered 3, after V lost 5 bases and J lost 5 bases. The CDR3 has 14 amino acids. Germline V gives CDR1 MNHEY, CDR2 SVGEGT. CDR3 coding DNA: TGTGCCAGCAGTCTACTAGCGGGGGTAGATACGCAGTATTTT. Translated, it gives CASSLLAGVDTQYF.

V is TRBV28 and J is TRBJ1-6; no firm D call. V was clipped by 6 bases and J by 7 bases, with 7 bases between them. The CDR3 spans 12 residues. Per germline, CDR1 MDHEN and CDR2 SYDVKM. For the CDR3, the DNA is TGTGCCAGCAGACGCCAAAATTCACCCCTCCACTTT. Translated, it gives CASRRQNSPLHF.

V and J are TRBV11-2 and TRBJ2-7, with 9 nucleotides matching TRBD1. V trimming: 4 bases; J trimming: 3 bases; junction bases outside the gene matches: 4. CDR3 length: 14 residues. Germline-derived CDR1 and CDR2 are SGHAT and FQNNGV. The CDR3 DNA sequence: TGTGCCAGCAGCTCGGACAGGGGAGGCTACGAGCAGTACTTC. Its protein product is CASSSDRGGYEQYF.